This T cell receptor (beta chain) was observed in a study of cytomegalovirus exposure and HLA in healthy donors. The V end lost 1 base, the J end lost 4 bases, and 14 bases lay between the germline ends. The germline gives CDR1 SGHKS, CDR2 YYEKEE (reference sequence). This CDR3 contains 16 residues. Notes on the study in general: Earlier analysis yielded a pattern in which most TCR beta V segments were productive about 90% or about 30% of the time. What was likely a sequencing artifact was a cluster of highly shared sequence variants. Later work associated over 15,000 TCR beta sequences with HLA alleles at 0.05 false discovery rate.

The PCR contained 60 Vbeta and 13 Jbeta primers. Some clones are missing from TCRdb's copy, which holds only in-frame ones; the method was immunoSEQ multiplex PCR. Of about 130,000 clones listed, approximately 79% are singletons. On this clone: The antigen is not known.

Material: PBMCs. The chain recombines TRBV5-5 with TRBJ2-2, with D unresolved. This clonotype was sampled from a man aged 18 to 30 in good health and CMV-seropositive. The CDR3 DNA sequence: TGTGCCAGCAGCTTGACGCCCACACCTCCCACCGGGGAGCTGTTTTTT. Protein product: CASSLTPTPPTGELFF.